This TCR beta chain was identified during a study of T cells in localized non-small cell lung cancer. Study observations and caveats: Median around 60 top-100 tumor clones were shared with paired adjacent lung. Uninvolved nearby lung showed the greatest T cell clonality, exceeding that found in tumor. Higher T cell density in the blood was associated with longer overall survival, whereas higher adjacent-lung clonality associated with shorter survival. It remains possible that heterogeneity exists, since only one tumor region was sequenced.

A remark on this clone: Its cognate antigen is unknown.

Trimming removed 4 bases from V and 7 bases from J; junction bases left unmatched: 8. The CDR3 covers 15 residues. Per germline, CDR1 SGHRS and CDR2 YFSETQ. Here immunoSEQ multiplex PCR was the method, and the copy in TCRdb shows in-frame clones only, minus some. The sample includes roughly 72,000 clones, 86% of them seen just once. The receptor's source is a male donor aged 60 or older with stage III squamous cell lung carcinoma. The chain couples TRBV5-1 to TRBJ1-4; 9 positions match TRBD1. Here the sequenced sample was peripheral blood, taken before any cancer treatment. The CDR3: CASSPVGTGSEKLFF. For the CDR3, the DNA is TGCGCCAGCAGCCCGGTGGGGACAGGGTCTGAAAAACTGTTTTTT.